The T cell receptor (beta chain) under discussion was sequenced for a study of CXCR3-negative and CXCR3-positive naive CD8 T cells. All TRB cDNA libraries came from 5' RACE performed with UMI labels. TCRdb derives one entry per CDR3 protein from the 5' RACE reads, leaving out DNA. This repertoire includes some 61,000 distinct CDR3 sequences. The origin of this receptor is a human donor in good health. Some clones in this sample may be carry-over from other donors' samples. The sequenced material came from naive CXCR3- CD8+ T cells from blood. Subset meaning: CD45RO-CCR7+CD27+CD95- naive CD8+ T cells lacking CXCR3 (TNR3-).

Here the CDR3 reads CASSPTSSNLYGYTF. V is TRBV4-1 and J is TRBJ1-2. From germline, CDR1 is MGHRA and CDR2 YSYEKL. The CDR3 spans 15 residues.